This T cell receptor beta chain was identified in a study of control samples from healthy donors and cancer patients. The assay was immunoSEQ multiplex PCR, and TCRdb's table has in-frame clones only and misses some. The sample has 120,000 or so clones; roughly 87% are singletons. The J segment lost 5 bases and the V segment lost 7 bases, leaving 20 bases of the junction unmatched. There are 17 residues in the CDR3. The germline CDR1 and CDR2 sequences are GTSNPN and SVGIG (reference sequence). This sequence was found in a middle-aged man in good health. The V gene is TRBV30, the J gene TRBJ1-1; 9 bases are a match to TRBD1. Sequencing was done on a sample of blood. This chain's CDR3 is CASRSQGAVAEGTEAFF. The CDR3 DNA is TGTGCCTCGCGATCACAGGGGGCGGTCGCCGAGGGTACTGAAGCTTTCTTT. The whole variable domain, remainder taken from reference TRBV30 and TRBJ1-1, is SQTIHQWPATLVQPVGSPLSLECTVEGTSNPNLYWYRQAAGRGLQLLFYSVGIGQISSEVPQNLSASRPQDRQFILSSKKLLLSDSGFYLCASRSQGAVAEGTEAFFGQGTRLTVV.